The 3 T cell receptor beta chains below all came from one sample that was sequenced in a study of graft-versus-host responses after intestinal transplantation. Clones were sequenced by immunoSEQ multiplex PCR, and TCRdb holds only the in-frame ones, with some missing. This sample carries around 120,000 clones, 90% of them seen once, and the ten largest clones take approximately 0.17%. No antigen has been assigned to these receptors. Sequencing was performed on unstimulated CD4+ T cells sorted from spleen or lymph node cells, taken before intestinal transplant. The source is a human donor who received an intestinal transplant.

CDR3 coding DNA: TGCAGCGTTGAGCTCTTCGGGGACAGGGGGCGGGTGTTGAACACTGAAGCTTTCTTT. Encoded protein: CSVELFGDRGRVLNTEAFF. The V and J genes are TRBV29-1 and TRBJ1-1; 12 positions agree with TRBD1. Germline CDR1 is SQVTM and CDR2 is ANQGSEA. The CDR3 is 19 residues long. V shed 3 bases and J 0 bases; nucleotides not matched to a gene: 14.

V is TRBV19 and J is TRBJ2-3, with a weak D call TRBD2 (5 bases). Germline assignment: CDR1 LNHDA and CDR2 SQIVND (reference sequence). Trimming removed 5 bases from V and 6 bases from J, with 15 bases in between. The CDR3 contains 14 residues. CDR3 nucleotide sequence: TGTGCCAGTAGTGCGTGGGGAGAGTCGGATACGCAGTATTTT. Encoded protein: CASSAWGESDTQYF.

The rearrangement joins TRBV6-6 to TRBJ1-5; D possibly corresponds to TRBD1 (5 bases). The CDR3 extends over 14 amino acids. Trimming cost V 1 base and J 6 bases, with 10 bases left between them. CDR1 is MNHNY, CDR2 SVGAGI, per germline (reference sequence). The CDR3 protein is CASSYFSGGQPQHF. The DNA for the CDR3 is TGTGCCAGCAGTTACTTTTCGGGGGGTCAGCCCCAGCATTTT.